This TCR beta chain is from a study of blood T cell repertoires in COVID-19. Study-wide background: The study drew acute and convalescent COVID-19 samples from the United States, Italy and Spain. T cells, B-cell-depleted T cells, or PBMCs supplied cDNA or gDNA.

This CDR3 has 18 residues. J lost 4 bases, V lost 6 bases, and 14 bases had no gene match. Germline CDR1 and CDR2: SNHLY and FYNNEI. Per the original methods: Reference gene primer amplification yielded estimated nucleated cell counts. The protocol was immunoSEQ multiplex PCR, while the TCRdb copy is restricted to in-frame clones and leaves out a portion. The D gene and trimming were derived from the DNA, and the V and J assignments and clone size from that table. The data hold around 110,000 clones, with 83% observed a single time. V is TRBV2 and J is TRBJ2-1; 11 bases line up with TRBD2. The specimen sequenced was peripheral blood. This sequence was found in a man aged 25-45 years with acute or convalescent COVID-19. For the CDR3, the DNA is TGTGCCAGCAGGGAACTAGCGGGGGACCCCGGTTTGTACAATGAGCAGTTCTTC. It translates to CASRELAGDPGLYNEQFF.